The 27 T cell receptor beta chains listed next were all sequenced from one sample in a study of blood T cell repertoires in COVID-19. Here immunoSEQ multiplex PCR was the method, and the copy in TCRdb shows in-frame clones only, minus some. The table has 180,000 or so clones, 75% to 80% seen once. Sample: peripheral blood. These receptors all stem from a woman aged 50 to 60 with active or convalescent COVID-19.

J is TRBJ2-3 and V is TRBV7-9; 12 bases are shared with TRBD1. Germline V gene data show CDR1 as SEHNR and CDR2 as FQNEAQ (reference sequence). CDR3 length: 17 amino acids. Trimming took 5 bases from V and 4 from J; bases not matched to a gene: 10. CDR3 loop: CASSLLGTGGRADTQYF. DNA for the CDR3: TGTGCCAGCAGCCTCTTAGGGACAGGGGGCCGGGCAGATACGCAGTATTTT. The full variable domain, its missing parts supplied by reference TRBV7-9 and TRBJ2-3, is DTGVSQNPRHKITKRGQNVTFRCDPISEHNRLYWYRQTLGQGPEFLTYFQNEAQLEKSRLLSDRFSAERPKGSFSTLEIQRTEQGDSAMYLCASSLLGTGGRADTQYFGPGTRLTVL.

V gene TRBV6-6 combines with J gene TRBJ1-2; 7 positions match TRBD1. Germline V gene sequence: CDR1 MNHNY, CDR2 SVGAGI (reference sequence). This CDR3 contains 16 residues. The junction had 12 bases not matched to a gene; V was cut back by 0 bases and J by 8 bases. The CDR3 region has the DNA TGTGCCAGCAGTTACTCAGGGGGCGTACTCTCGTCCGGCTACACCTTC. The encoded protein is CASSYSGGVLSSGYTF.

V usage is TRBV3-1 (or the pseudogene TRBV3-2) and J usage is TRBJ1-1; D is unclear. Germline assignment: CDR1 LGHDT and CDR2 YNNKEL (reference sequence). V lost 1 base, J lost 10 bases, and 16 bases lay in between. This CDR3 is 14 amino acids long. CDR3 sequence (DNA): TGTGCCAGCAGCCAAGCGAGGAGCTCCCCGTCAGCTTTCTTT. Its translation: CASSQARSSPSAFF.

The CDR3 protein is CASSDFGRGYGYTF. CDR3 coding DNA: TGTGCCAGCAGTGATTTTGGACGGGGCTATGGCTACACCTTC. The gene calls are TRBV25-1 and TRBJ1-2; D ambiguous. CDR1 is MGHDK, CDR2 SYGVNS, per germline. Trimming took off 3 bases at V and 4 bases at J, with 12 bases between the two ends. This CDR3 is 14 amino acids long.

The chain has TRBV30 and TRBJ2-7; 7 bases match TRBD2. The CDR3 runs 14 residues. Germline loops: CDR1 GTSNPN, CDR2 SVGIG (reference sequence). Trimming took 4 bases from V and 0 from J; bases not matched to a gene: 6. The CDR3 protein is CAWTAAGRSYEQYF. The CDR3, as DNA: TGTGCCTGGACCGCAGCGGGGCGCTCCTACGAGCAGTACTTC.

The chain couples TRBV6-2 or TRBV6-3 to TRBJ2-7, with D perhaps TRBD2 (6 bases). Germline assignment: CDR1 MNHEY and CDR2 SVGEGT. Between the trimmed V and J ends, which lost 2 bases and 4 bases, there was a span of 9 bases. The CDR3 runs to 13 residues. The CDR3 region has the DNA TGTGCCAGCAGTTACGCGGGATTATACGAGCAGTACTTC. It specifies CASSYAGLYEQYF.

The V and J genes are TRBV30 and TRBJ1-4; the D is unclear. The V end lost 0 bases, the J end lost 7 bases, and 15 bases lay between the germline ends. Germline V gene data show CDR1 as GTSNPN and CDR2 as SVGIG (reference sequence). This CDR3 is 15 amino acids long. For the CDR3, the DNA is TGTGCCTGGAGTGTAGTCCGGGGAGAGGGTGAAAAACTGTTTTTT. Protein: CAWSVVRGEGEKLFF.

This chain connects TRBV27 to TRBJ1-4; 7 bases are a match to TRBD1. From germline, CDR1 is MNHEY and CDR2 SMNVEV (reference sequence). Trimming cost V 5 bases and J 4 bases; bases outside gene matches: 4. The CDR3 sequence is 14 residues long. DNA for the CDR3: TGTGCCAGCAGTACGGACAGGCATAATGAAAAACTGTTTTTT. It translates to CASSTDRHNEKLFF.

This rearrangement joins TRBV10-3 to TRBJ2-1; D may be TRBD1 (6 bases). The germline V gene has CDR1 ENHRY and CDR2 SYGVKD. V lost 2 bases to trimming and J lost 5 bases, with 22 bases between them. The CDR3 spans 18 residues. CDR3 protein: CAISEPPLAAGANNEQFF. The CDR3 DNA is TGTGCCATCAGTGAGCCCCCCCTCGCGGCAGGGGCTAACAATGAGCAGTTCTTC.

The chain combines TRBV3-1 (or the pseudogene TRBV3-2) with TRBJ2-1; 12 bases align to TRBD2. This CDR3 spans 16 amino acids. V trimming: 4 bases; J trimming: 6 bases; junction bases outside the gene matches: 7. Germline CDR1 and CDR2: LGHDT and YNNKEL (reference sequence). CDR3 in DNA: TGTGCCAGCAGCCCTTCTAGCGGGAGGGCCAGCAATGAGCAGTTCTTC. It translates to CASSPSSGRASNEQFF.

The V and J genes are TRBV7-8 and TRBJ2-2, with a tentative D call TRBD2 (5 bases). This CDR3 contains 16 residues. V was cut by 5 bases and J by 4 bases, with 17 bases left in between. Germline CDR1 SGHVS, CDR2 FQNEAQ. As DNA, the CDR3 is TGTGCCAGCAGCCCAGTGGACTTCCCGGGCACCGGGGAGCTGTTTTTT. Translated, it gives CASSPVDFPGTGELFF.

DNA for the CDR3: TGCAGCGTGGGGACAGGGGGCGCGGAGACCCAGTACTTC. Translating gives CSVGTGGAETQYF. The chain joins TRBV29-1 to TRBJ2-5; 12 bases align to TRBD1. The CDR3 totals 13 residues. The germline CDR1 and CDR2 sequences are SQVTM and ANQGSEA. The junction had 4 bases not matched to a gene; V was cut back by 6 bases and J by 5 bases.

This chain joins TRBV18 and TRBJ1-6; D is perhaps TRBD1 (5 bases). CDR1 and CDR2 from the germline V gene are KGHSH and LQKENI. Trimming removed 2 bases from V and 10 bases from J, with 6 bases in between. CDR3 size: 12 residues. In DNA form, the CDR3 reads TGTGCCAGCTCACCAGGACAATCACCCCTCCACTTT. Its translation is CASSPGQSPLHF.

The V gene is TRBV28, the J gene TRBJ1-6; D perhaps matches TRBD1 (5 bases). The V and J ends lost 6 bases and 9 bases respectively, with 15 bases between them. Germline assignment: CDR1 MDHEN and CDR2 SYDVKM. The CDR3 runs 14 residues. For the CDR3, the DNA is TGTGCCAGCAGCCCGCAGGGCCCGGGTTCACCCCTCCACTTT. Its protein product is CASSPQGPGSPLHF.

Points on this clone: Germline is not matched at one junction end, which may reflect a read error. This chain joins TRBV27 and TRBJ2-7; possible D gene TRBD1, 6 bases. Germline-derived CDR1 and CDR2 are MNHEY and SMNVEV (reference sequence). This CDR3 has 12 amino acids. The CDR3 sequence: CASSPPTGFESF. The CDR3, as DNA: TGTGCCAGCAGTCCACCGACAGGCTTCGAATCATTC.

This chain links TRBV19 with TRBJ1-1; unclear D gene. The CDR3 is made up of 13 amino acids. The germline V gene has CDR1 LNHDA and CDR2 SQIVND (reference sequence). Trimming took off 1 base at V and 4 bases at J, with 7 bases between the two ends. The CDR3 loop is CASSIGLATEAFF. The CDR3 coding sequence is TGTGCCAGTAGTATAGGACTGGCCACTGAAGCTTTCTTT. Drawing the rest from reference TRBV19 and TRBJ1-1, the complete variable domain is DGGITQSPKYLFRKEGQNVTLSCEQNLNHDAMYWYRQDPGQGLRLIYYSQIVNDFQKGDIAEGYSVSREKKESFPLTVTSAQKNPTAFYLCASSIGLATEAFFGQGTRLTVV.

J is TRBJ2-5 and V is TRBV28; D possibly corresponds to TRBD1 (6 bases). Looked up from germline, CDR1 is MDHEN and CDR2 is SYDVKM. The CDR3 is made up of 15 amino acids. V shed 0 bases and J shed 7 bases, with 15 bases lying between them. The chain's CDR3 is CASSLWRSVGGTQYF. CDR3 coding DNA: TGTGCCAGCAGTTTATGGCGTTCCGTAGGGGGGACCCAGTACTTC.

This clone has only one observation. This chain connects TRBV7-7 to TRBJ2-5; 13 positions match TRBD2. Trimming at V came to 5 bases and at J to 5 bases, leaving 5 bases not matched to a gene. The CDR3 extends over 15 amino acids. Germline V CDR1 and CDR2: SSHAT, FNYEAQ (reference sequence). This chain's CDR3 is CASSLRTSGSETQYF. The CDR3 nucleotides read TGTGCCAGCAGCCTCCGGACTAGCGGGAGTGAGACCCAGTACTTC.

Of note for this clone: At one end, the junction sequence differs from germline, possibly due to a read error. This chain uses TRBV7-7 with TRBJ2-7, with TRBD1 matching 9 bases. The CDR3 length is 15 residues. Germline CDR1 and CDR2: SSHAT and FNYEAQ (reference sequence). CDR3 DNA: TGTGCTAGCAGCCAAGTACCGGGACAGGGAGGCGAGCAGTACTTC. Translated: CASSQVPGQGGEQYF.

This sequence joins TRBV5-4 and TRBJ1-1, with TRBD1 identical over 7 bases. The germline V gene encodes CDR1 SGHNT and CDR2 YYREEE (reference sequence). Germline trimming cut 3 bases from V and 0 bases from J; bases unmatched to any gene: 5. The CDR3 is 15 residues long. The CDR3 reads CASSYPGQLNTEAFF. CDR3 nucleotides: TGTGCCAGCAGCTACCCGGGACAGCTGAACACTGAAGCTTTCTTT. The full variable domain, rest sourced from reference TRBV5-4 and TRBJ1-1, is ETGVTQSPTHLIKTRGQQVTLRCSSQSGHNTVSWYQQALGQGPQFIFQYYREEENGRGNFPPRFSGLQFPNYSSELNVNALELDDSALYLCASSYPGQLNTEAFFGQGTRLTVV.

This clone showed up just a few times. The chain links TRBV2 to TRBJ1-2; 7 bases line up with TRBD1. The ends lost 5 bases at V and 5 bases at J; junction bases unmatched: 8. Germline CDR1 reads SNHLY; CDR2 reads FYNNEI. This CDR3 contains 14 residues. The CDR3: CASSPDRESYGYTF. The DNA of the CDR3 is TGTGCCAGCAGTCCAGACAGGGAATCTTATGGCTACACCTTC.

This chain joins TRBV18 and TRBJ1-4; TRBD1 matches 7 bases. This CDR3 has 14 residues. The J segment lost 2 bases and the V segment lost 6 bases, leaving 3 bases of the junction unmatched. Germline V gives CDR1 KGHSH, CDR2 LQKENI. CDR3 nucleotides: TGTGCCAGCTCGCGACAGGGTACTAATGAAAAACTGTTTTTT. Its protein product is CASSRQGTNEKLFF.

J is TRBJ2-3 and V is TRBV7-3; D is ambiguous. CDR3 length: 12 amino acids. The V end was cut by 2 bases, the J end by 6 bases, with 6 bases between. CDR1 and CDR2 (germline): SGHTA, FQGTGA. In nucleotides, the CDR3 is TGTGCCAGCAGCTTAGGTCGGGATACGCAGTATTTT. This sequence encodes CASSLGRDTQYF. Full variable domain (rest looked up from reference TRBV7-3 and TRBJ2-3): GAGVSQTPSNKVTEKGKYVELRCDPISGHTALYWYRQSLGQGPEFLIYFQGTGAADDSGLPNDRFFAVRPEGSVSTLKIQRTERGDSAVYLCASSLGRDTQYFGPGTRLTVL.

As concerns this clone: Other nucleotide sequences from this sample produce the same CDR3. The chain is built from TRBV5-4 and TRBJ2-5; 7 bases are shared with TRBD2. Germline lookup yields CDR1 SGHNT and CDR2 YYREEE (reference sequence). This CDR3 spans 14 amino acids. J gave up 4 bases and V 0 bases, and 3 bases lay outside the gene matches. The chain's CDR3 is CASSLGGEGETQYF. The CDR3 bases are TGTGCCAGCAGCTTGGGAGGGGAGGGAGAGACCCAGTACTTC.

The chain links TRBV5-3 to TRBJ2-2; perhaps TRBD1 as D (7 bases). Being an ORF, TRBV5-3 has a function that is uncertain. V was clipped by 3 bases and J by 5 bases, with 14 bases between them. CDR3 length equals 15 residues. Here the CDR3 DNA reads TGTGCCAGAAGCTCTATGACAGGGACTACCGGGGAGCTGTTTTTT. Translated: CARSSMTGTTGELFF.

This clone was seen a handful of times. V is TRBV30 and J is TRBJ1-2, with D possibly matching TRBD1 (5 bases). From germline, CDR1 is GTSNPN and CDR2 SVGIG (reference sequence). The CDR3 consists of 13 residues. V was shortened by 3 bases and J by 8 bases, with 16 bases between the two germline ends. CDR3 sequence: CAWSSSGIVGYTF. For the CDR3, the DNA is TGTGCCTGGAGCTCCTCAGGGATAGTCGGCTACACCTTC.

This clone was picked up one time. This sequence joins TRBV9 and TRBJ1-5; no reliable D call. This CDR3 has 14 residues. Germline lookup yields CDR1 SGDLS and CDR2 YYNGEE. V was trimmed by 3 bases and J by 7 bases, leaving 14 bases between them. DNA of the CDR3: TGTGCCAGCAGCGAAGACGGAGGGCCGCAGCCCCAGCATTTT. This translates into CASSEDGGPQPQHF.